This T cell receptor (beta chain) was captured in a study of OX40 agonist ivuxolimab in advanced cancers. Study-level information: Antecedent anti-PD-1, anti-PD-L1 or anti-CTLA-4 therapy was permissible, with roughly 40% having received some. General study points: At 0.1 to 3.0 mg/kg and by week 6, clonal expansion occurred in CD4+ and CD8+ blood T cells. The study found that CD8+ T cells averaged more expanded clones than CD4+.

The timepoints at which blood was sampled were baseline, cycle 4 day 1, and cycle 7 day 1. Generated by immunoSEQ multiplex PCR, the TCRdb table keeps only in-frame clones and is missing some. There are some 80,000 clones in the sample; about 84% occur only once, and 6.9% lies in the top ten. A remark on this clone: What it binds is unknown. At the DNA level, this CDR3 is encoded by other sequences in the same sample as well.

The TCR sequence derives from an adult with an advanced solid tumor such as melanoma, head and neck, liver or kidney cancer. The material sequenced was CD4+ or CD8+ T cells sorted from blood, taken in a trial of the OX40 agonist ivuxolimab.

The CDR3 nucleotides read TGCAGCGTTCTAACCGGGGAGCTGTTTTTT. The encoded protein is CSVLTGELFF. This chain connects TRBV29-1 to TRBJ2-2; D ambiguous. Germline CDR1 reads SQVTM; CDR2 reads ANQGSEA. V was pared by 5 bases and J by 5 bases, with 3 bases between. There are 10 residues in the CDR3.